Each of the 10 T cell receptor beta chains below was sequenced from the same sample in a study of shared clonotypes between healthy human individuals. Data came from immunoSEQ multiplex PCR; TCRdb stores just in-frame clones and leaves some out. The sample records hundreds of thousands of clones, about two thirds being singletons. Sequenced material: memory CD4+ T cells sorted from blood. Regarding subset: CD45RA-negative fraction. These receptors all stem from a woman in her thirties in good health.

This clone was recorded many times. The chain combines TRBV5-1 with TRBJ1-5; no firm D call. Germline-derived CDR1 and CDR2 are SGHRS and YFSETQ. Trimming removed 8 bases at V and 0 bases at J, with 15 bases between. This CDR3 has 15 amino acids. CDR3 in amino acids: CARPDKTDSNQPQHF. The CDR3 nucleotides are TGCGCCAGACCCGACAAAACCGATAGCAATCAGCCCCAGCATTTT. Supplemented by reference TRBV5-1 and TRBJ1-5, the full variable domain reads KAGVTQTPRYLIKTRGQQVTLSCSPISGHRSVSWYQQTPGQGLQFLFEYFSETQRNKGNFPGRFSGRQFSNSRSEMNVSTLELGDSALYLCARPDKTDSNQPQHFGDGTRLSIL.

V and J are TRBV28 and TRBJ2-7; the match to TRBD2 covers 7 bases. This CDR3 has 13 amino acids. V was pared by 7 bases and J by 3 bases, with 6 bases of the junction left unmatched. Germline assignment: CDR1 MDHEN and CDR2 SYDVKM. The CDR3 DNA reads TGTGCCAGCACCGGGACTACCGACTACGAGCAGTACTTC. Protein: CASTGTTDYEQYF.

V is TRBV19 and J is TRBJ2-7; D gene uncertain. CDR1 is LNHDA and CDR2 is SQIVND in the germline V gene (reference sequence). Trimming shortened V by 6 bases and J by 1 base, and 16 bases separated the two germline ends. The CDR3 totals 15 residues. CDR3 sequence reads: CASSADLEWSYEQYF. The DNA for the CDR3 is TGTGCCAGTAGCGCTGACCTGGAATGGTCCTACGAGCAGTACTTC.

The rearrangement uses TRBV11-2 and TRBJ2-7; 8 bases align to TRBD1. Germline loops: CDR1 SGHAT, CDR2 FQNNGV. Trimming cost V 1 base and J 3 bases; bases outside gene matches: 5. The CDR3 is 15 amino acids. CDR3 sequence reads: CASSLVQGANYEQYF. CDR3 coding DNA: TGTGCCAGCAGCTTAGTCCAGGGGGCCAACTACGAGCAGTACTTC.

The chain combines TRBV5-4 with TRBJ2-2; 10 bases align to TRBD2. The CDR3 sequence is 17 residues long. Germline V gene lookup returns CDR1 SGHNT and CDR2 YYREEE (reference sequence). The ends lost 1 base at V and 6 bases at J; junction bases unmatched: 9. For the CDR3, the DNA is TGTGCCAGCAGCTTGAGGCGGCTAGCGGGAGACCCCGGGGAGCTGTTTTTT. Protein product: CASSLRRLAGDPGELFF.

The chain is built from TRBV9 and TRBJ2-1, with D possibly TRBD1 on 6 matching bases. In germline, CDR1 is SGDLS, CDR2 YYNGEE. The CDR3 has 13 amino acids. Trimming took 0 bases from V and 9 from J, leaving 10 bases between them. CDR3: CASSVEQGGEQFF. The CDR3 DNA reads as TGTGCCAGCAGCGTAGAACAGGGTGGTGAGCAGTTCTTC.

The V call is TRBV9, the J call TRBJ2-2, with TRBD2 identical over 9 bases. The CDR3 has 15 residues. V shed 2 bases and J 5 bases; nucleotides not matched to a gene: 4. Germline CDR1 is SGDLS and CDR2 is YYNGEE. The CDR3 region is CASSVSGSWTGELFF. The CDR3 DNA reads as TGTGCCAGCAGCGTTAGCGGGAGTTGGACCGGGGAGCTGTTTTTT.

This clone was recorded many times. The same CDR3 arises from other DNA sequences in this sample as well. The rearrangement uses TRBV7-6 and TRBJ1-1; D remains unclear. Germline loops: CDR1 SGHVS, CDR2 FNYEAQ. The CDR3 totals 13 residues. Deletions cut 4 bases from V and 3 bases from J, with 9 bases between. CDR3 sequence reads: CASSSQRDTEAFF. The DNA of the CDR3 is TGTGCCAGCAGCTCACAACGGGACACTGAAGCTTTCTTT.

This clone has a single count. The V and J genes are TRBV6-4 and TRBJ1-2; D uncertain. Trimming removed 6 bases at V and 2 bases at J, with 4 bases between. CDR3 length: 11 residues. Germline CDR1 is MRHNA and CDR2 is SNTAGT. The CDR3 region is CASSPNYGYTF. The CDR3 nucleotides read TGTGCCAGCAGCCCCAACTATGGCTACACCTTC.

This chain connects TRBV4-1 to TRBJ2-2; possibly TRBD1 for D (6 bases). This CDR3 has 18 residues. Germline V CDR1 and CDR2: MGHRA, YSYEKL. The V gene lost 3 bases and the J gene lost 0 bases, with 17 bases spanning the gap. CDR3 nucleotide sequence: TGCGCCAGCAGCCAGTCCACCGGACAGTTCGCGAACACCGGGGAGCTGTTTTTT. Translation gives CASSQSTGQFANTGELFF.